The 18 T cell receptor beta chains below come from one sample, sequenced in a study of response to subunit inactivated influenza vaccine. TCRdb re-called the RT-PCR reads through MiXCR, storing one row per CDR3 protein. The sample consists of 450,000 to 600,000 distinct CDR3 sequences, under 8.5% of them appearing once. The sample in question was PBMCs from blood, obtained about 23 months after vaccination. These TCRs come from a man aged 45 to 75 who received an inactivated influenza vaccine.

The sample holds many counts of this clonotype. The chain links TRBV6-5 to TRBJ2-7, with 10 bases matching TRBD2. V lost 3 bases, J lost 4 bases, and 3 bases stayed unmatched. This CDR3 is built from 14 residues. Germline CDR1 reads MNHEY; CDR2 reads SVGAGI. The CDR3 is CASSYLAGAYEQYF. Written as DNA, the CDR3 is TGTGCCAGCAGTTATCTAGCGGGAGCGTACGAGCAGTACTTC.

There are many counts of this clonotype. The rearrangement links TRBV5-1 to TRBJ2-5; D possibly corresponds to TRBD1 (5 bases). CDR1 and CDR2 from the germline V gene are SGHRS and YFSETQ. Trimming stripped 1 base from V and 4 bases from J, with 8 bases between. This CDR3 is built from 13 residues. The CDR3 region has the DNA TGCGCCAGCAGCTTGAGGGGAATAGAGACCCAGTACTTC. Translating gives CASSLRGIETQYF.

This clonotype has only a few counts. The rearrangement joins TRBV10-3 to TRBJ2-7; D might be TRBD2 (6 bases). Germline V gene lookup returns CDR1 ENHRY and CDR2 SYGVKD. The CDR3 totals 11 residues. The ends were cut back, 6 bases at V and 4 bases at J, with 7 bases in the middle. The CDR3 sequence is CAIREGYEQYF. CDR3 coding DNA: TGTGCCATCAGGGAGGGATACGAGCAGTACTTC.

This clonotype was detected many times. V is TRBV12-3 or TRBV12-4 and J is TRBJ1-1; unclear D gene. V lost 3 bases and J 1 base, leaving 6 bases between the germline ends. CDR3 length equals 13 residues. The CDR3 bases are TGTGCCAGCAGTTTTAGGCAGAACACTGAAGCTTTCTTT. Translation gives CASSFRQNTEAFF.

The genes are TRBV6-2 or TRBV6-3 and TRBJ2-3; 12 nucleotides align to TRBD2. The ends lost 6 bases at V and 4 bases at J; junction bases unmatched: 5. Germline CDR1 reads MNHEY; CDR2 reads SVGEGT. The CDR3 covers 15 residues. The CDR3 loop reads CASRTSGSHADTQYF. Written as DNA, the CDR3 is TGTGCCAGCAGGACTAGCGGGAGTCACGCAGATACGCAGTATTTT.

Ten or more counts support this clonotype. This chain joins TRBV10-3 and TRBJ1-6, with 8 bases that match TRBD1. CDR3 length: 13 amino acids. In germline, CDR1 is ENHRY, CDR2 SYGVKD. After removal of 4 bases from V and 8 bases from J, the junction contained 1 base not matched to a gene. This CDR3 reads CAISGQGHSPLHF. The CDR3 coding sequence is TGTGCCATCAGTGGACAGGGGCATTCACCCCTCCACTTT.

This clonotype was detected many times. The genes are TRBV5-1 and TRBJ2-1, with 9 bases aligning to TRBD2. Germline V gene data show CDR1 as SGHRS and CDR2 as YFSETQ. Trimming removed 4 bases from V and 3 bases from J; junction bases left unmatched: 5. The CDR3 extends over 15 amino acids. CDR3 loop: CASSRAGGLYNEQFF. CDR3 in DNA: TGCGCCAGCAGCAGAGCGGGGGGACTCTACAATGAGCAGTTCTTC.

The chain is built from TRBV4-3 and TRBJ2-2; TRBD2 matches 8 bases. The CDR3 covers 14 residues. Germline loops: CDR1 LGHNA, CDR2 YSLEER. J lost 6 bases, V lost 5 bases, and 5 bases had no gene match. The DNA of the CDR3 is TGCGCCAGCAGCAACGGGGGGGCCGCCGGGGAGCTGTTTTTT. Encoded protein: CASSNGGAAGELFF.

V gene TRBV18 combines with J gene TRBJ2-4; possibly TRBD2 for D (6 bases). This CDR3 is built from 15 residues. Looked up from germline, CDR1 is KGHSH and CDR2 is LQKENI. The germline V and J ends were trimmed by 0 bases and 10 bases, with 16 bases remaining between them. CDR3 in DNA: TGTGCCAGCTCACCACCGGGGGAGGTCCTGGGGATTCAGTACTTC. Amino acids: CASSPPGEVLGIQYF.

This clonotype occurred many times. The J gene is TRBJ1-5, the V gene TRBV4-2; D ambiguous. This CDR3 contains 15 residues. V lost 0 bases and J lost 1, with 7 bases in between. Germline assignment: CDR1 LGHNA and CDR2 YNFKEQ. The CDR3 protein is CASSQDPASNQPQHF. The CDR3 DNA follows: TGTGCCAGCAGCCAAGATCCGGCAAGCAATCAGCCCCAGCATTTT.

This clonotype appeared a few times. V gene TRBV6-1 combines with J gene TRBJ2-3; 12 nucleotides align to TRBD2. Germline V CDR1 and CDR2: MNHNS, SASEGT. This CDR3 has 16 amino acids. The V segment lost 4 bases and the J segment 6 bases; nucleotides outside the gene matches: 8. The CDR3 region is CASSAALAGGSDTQYF. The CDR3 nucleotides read TGTGCCAGCAGTGCTGCACTAGCGGGGGGCTCGGATACGCAGTATTTT.

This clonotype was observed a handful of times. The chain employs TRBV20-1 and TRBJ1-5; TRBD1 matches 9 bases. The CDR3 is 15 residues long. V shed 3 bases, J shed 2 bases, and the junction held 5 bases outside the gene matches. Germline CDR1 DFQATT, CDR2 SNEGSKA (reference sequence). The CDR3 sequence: CSASRTGAGNQPQHF. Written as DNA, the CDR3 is TGCAGTGCTAGTCGGACAGGGGCGGGCAATCAGCCCCAGCATTTT.

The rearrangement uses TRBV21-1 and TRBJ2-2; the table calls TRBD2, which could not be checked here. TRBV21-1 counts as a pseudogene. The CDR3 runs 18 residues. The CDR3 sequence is CASSKPGLAGVNTGELFF. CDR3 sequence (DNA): TGTGCCAGCAGCAAACCGGGACTAGCGGGAGTAAACACCGGGGAGCTGTTTTTT.

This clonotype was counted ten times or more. This chain's CDR3 is CASSLSGRARTDTQYF. The CDR3 bases are TGTGCCAGCAGTTTAAGCGGGAGGGCCCGCACAGATACGCAGTATTTT. The V and J genes are TRBV12-3 or TRBV12-4 and TRBJ2-3, with 10 bases identical to TRBD2. There are 16 residues in the CDR3. V trimming: 2 bases; J trimming: 1 base; junction bases outside the gene matches: 3.

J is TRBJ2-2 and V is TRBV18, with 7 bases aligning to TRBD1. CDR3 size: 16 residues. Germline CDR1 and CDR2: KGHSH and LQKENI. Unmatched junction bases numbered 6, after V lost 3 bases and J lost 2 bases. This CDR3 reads CASSPSDRFNTGELFF. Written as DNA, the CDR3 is TGTGCCAGCTCACCTTCGGACAGGTTCAACACCGGGGAGCTGTTTTTT.

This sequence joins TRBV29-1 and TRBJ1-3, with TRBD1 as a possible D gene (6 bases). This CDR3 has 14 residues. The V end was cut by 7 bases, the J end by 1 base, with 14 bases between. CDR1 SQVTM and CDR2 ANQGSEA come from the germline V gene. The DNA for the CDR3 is TGCAGCGCAGAGACAGGCATTTCTGGAAACACCATATATTTT. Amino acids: CSAETGISGNTIYF.

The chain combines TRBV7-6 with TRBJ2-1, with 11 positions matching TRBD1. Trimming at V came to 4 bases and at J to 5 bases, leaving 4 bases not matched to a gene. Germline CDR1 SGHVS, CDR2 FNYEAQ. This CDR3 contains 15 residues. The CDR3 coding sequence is TGTGCCAGCAGCTCGGGACAGGGGGTCCACAATGAGCAGTTCTTC. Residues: CASSSGQGVHNEQFF.

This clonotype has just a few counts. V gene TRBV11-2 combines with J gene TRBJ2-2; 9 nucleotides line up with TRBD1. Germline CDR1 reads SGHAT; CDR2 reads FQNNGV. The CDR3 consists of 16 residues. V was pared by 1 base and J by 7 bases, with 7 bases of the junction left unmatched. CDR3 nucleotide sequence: TGTGCCAGCAGCTTAGTGTCCGGGACAGGGCGCGGGGAGCTGTTTTTT. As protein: CASSLVSGTGRGELFF.